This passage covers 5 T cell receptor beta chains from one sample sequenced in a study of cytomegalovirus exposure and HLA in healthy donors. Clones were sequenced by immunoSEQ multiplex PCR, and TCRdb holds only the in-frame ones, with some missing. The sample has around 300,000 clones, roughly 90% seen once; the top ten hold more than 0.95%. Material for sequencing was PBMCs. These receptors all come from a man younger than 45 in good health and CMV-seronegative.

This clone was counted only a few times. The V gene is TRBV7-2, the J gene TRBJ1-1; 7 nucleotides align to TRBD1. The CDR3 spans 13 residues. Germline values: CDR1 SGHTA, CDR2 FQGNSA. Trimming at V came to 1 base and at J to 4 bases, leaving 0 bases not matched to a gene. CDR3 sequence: CASSLEGATEAFF. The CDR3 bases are TGTGCCAGCAGCTTAGAGGGGGCCACTGAAGCTTTCTTT.

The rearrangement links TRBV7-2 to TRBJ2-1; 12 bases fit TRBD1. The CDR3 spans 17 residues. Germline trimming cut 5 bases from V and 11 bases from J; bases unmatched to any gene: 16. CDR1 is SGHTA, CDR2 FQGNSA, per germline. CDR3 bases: TGTGCCAGCAGCCCCTCCCCCGGGACAGGGGGCTTAAGACAGCAGTTCTTC. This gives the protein CASSPSPGTGGLRQQFF. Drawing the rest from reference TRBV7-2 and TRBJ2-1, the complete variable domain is GAGVSQSPSNKVTEKGKDVELRCDPISGHTALYWYRQSLGQGLEFLIYFQGNSAPDKSGLPSDRFSAERTGGSVSTLTIQRTQQEDSAVYLCASSPSPGTGGLRQQFFGPGTRLTVL.

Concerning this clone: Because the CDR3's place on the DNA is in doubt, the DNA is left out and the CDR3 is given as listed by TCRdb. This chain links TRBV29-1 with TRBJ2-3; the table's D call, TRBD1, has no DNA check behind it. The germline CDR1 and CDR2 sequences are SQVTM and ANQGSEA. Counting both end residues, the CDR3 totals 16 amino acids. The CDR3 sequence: CSVEGFFGQGTDTQYF.

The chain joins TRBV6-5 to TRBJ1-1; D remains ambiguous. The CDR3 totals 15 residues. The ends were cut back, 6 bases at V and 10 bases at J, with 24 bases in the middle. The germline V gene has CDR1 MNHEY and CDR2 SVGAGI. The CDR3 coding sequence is TGTGCCAGCAGCCCATTCCGGACGATCGGCGGGCGAGCTTTCTTT. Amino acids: CASSPFRTIGGRAFF.

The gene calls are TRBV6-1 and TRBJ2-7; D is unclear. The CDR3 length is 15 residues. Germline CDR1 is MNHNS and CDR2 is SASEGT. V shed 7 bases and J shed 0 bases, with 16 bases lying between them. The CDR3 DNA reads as TGTGCCAGCAATACATACAGCCTTGACTCCTACGAGCAGTACTTC. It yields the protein CASNTYSLDSYEQYF.